A single sample gave rise to the 15 T cell receptor beta chains below, sequenced in a study of blood T cells in healthy people across ages. A second roughly 7 to 11 cycle PCR used barcoded and J-beta primers. TCRdb recomputed calls from the 5' RACE reads with MiXCR, one row per CDR3 protein. The sample has just under 900,000 distinct CDR3 sequences; roughly 26% are singletons. Sequenced sample: blood. The receptor set was obtained from a woman older than 75 in good health.

The chain combines TRBV29-1 with TRBJ2-7, with 7 bases aligning to TRBD2. Trimming at V came to 6 bases and at J to 1 base, leaving 6 bases not matched to a gene. The CDR3 contains 13 residues. Per the germline V gene, CDR1 is SQVTM and CDR2 is ANQGSEA. The DNA of the CDR3 is TGCAGCGTGGAGGGGACTACGTCCTACGAGCAGTACTTC. It translates to CSVEGTTSYEQYF.

V gene TRBV6-5 combines with J gene TRBJ2-7, with D perhaps matching TRBD2 (6 bases). The germline CDR1 and CDR2 sequences are MNHEY and SVGAGI. V was clipped by 8 bases and J by 0 bases, with 11 bases between them. The CDR3 totals 13 residues. CDR3: CASGGVSSYEQYF. The CDR3 DNA reads TGTGCCAGCGGCGGGGTGAGCTCCTACGAGCAGTACTTC.

Many counts were recorded for this clonotype. The V call is TRBV30, the J call TRBJ1-5, with D unresolved. The V gene's germline CDR1 is GTSNPN and CDR2 SVGIG (reference sequence). This CDR3 is built from 15 residues. Trimming removed 3 bases from V and 1 base from J, with 13 bases in between. Here the CDR3 DNA reads TGTGCCTGGAGCGCTGGAGTAGGGAGCAATCAGCCCCAGCATTTT. It is translated as CAWSAGVGSNQPQHF.

This rearrangement joins TRBV12-3 or TRBV12-4 to TRBJ2-7; no definite D call. Trimming left V 4 bases short and J 1 base short, with 14 bases between. The CDR3 length is 15 residues. The CDR3 DNA reads TGTGCCAGCAGTTGGAGACCCCAAGCTTCCTACGAGCAGTACTTC. This encodes CASSWRPQASYEQYF.

This clonotype has at least ten counts. The chain combines TRBV5-5 with TRBJ2-7, with D tentatively TRBD1 (6 bases). Per germline, CDR1 SGHKS and CDR2 YYEKEE (reference sequence). The CDR3 is made up of 14 amino acids. V was trimmed by 6 bases and J by 3 bases, leaving 16 bases between them. The CDR3 sequence: CASNPNRVSYEQYF. The CDR3 coding sequence is TGTGCCAGCAACCCCAACAGGGTTAGCTACGAGCAGTACTTC.

The chain carries TRBV12-3 or TRBV12-4 and TRBJ2-1; possible D gene TRBD2, 6 bases. CDR3 length: 13 amino acids. V was shortened by 6 bases and J by 10 bases, with 16 bases between the two germline ends. CDR3 amino acids: CASSRDFRSEQFF. The CDR3, as DNA: TGTGCCAGCAGCCGGGACTTCAGGAGCGAGCAGTTCTTC.

J is TRBJ2-3 and V is TRBV5-1; D gene unclear. V lost 4 bases, J lost 3 bases, and 12 bases lay in between. The CDR3 extends over 14 amino acids. Germline CDR1 SGHRS, CDR2 YFSETQ. The chain's CDR3 is CASSPEYPTDTQYF. CDR3 bases: TGCGCCAGCAGCCCCGAGTATCCGACAGATACGCAGTATTTT.

This clonotype was found a few times. The chain's CDR3 is CASSQGQGSKPQHF. The CDR3 DNA reads TGTGCCAGCTCACAGGGACAGGGGTCAAAGCCCCAGCATTTT. The chain couples TRBV18 to TRBJ1-5; 10 nucleotides agree with TRBD1. CDR3 length: 14 amino acids. Germline V gene lookup returns CDR1 KGHSH and CDR2 LQKENI. With V trimmed by 4 bases and J by 8 bases, 5 bases remained unmatched.

As for this clonotype: The junction does not match germline at one end; this may be a read error. The chain joins TRBV5-6 to TRBJ2-3, with 7 bases aligning to TRBD1. Germline V lookup: CDR1 SGHDT, CDR2 YYEEEE. The CDR3 consists of 16 residues. The CDR3 DNA sequence: TGTGCCGGCAGCTTTCTCCGGGACAGACGCACAGATACGCAGTATTTT. Its protein is CAGSFLRDRRTDTQYF.

The genes are TRBV4-1 and TRBJ2-5; a weak D match, TRBD2 (6 bases). The J call is doubtful: the DNA matches TRBJ2-7 better. The CDR3 sequence is 12 residues long. The germline V gene has CDR1 MGHRA and CDR2 YSYEKL. The CDR3 coding sequence is TGCGCCAGCAGCCACCCGGAGGGCGAGCAGTACTTC. It codes for CASSHPEGEQYF.

This clonotype was counted between two and nine times. Since a much larger clone is just one base distant, this may be a read error. The gene calls are TRBV5-1 and TRBJ2-7; the match to TRBD2 covers 8 bases. This CDR3 is built from 14 residues. V was pared by 6 bases and J by 2 bases, with 7 bases of the junction left unmatched. Germline CDR1 and CDR2: SGHRS and YFSETQ. The CDR3 spells CASTERGTPYEQYF. The CDR3 nucleotides read TGCGCCAGCACGGAGCGGGGGACCCCCTACGAGCAGTACTTC.

This chain joins TRBV7-2 and TRBJ2-1; tentatively, D is TRBD2 (5 bases). The CDR3 is made up of 14 amino acids. Per the germline V gene, CDR1 is SGHTA and CDR2 is FQGNSA. Between the trimmed V and J ends, which lost 3 bases and 12 bases, there was a span of 18 bases. CDR3 nucleotide sequence: TGTGCCAGCAGCTTCGGAGCGGCCACGGCTTCGCAGTTCTTC. The encoded protein is CASSFGAATASQFF.

This clonotype was seen at least ten times. The rearrangement links TRBV20-1 to TRBJ1-2; TRBD1 might be the D (5 bases). The germline gives CDR1 DFQATT, CDR2 SNEGSKA (reference sequence). This CDR3 region has 13 residues. V was pared by 3 bases and J by 4 bases, with 12 bases between. The CDR3 DNA sequence: TGCAGTGCTAGTGTAACAGGAATCTATGGCTACACCTTC. It codes for CSASVTGIYGYTF.

This clonotype has more than one count but fewer than ten. V is TRBV20-1 and J is TRBJ1-1; no firm D call. Trimming left V 0 bases short and J 4 bases short, with 15 bases between. Germline V CDR1 and CDR2: DFQATT, SNEGSKA (reference sequence). The CDR3 is 15 residues long. The CDR3 DNA reads TGCAGTGCTAGAGACATCTTGGGCAGCCCCACTGAAGCTTTCTTT. Its translation is CSARDILGSPTEAFF.

About this clonotype: Just one base apart from a much larger clone, this may be a read error. The genes are TRBV14 and TRBJ1-2; TRBD1 is a possible D gene (5 bases). The germline V gene has CDR1 SGHDN and CDR2 FVKESK. The CDR3 runs to 17 residues. The CDR3 coding sequence is TGTGCCAGCAACCAAGATCGCCAGGGAAAGGGGAACTATGGCTACACCTTC. It encodes CASNQDRQGKGNYGYTF. The full variable domain, rest sourced from reference TRBV14 and TRBJ1-2, is EAGVTQFPSHSVIEKGQTVTLRCDPISGHDNLYWYRRVMGKEIKFLLHFVKESKQDESGMPNNRFLAERTGGTYSTLKVQPAELEDSGVYFCASNQDRQGKGNYGYTFGSGTRLTVV.